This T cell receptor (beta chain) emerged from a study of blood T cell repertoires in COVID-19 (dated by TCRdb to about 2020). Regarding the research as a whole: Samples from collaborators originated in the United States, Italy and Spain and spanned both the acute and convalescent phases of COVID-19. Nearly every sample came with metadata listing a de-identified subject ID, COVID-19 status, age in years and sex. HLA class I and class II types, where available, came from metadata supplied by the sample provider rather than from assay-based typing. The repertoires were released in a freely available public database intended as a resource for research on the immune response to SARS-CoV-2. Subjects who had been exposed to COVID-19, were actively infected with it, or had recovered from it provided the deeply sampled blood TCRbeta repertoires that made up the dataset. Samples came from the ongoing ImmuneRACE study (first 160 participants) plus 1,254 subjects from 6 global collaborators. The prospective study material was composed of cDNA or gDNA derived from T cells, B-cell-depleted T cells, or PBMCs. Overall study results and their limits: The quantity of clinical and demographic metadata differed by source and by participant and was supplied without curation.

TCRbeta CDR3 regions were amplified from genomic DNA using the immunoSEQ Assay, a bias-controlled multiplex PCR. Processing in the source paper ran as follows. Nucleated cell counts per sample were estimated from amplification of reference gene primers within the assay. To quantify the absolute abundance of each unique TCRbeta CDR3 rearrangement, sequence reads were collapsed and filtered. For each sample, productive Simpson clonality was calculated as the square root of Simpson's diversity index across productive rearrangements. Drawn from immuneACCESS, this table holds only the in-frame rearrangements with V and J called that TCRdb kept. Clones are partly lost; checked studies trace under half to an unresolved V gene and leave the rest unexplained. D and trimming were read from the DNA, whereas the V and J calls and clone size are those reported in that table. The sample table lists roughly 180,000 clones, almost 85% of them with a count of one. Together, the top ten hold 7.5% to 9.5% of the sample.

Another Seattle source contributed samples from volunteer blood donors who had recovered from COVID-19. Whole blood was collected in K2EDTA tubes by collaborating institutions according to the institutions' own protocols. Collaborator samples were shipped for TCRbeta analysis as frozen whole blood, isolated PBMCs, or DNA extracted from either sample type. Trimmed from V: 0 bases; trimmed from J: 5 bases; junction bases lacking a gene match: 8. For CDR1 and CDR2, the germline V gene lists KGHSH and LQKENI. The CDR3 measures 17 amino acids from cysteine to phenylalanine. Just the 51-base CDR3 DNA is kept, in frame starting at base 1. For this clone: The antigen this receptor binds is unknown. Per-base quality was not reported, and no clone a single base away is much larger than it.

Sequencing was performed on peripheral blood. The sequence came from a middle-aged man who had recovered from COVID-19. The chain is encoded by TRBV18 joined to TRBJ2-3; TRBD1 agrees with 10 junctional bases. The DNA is TGTGCCAGCTCACCACCTGGGACAGGGGAAGGCGGAGATACGCAGTATTTT. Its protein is CASSPPGTGEGGDTQYF.